This T cell receptor beta chain is from a study of PD-L1 blockade in urothelial cancer (dated by TCRdb to 2017 to 2019). As for the study more broadly: Therapy was started at some point between 2013 and 2015 for all patients, and atezolizumab 1,200 mg was administered intravenously every 3 weeks. About 90% of the 29 patients were males with bladder-origin urothelial cancer, and 18 of 29 reported a prior smoking history. An ECOG performance status of 0 or 1 was recorded for the patients, and 0 to 3 prior chemotherapy regimens had been received by the patients. Blood samples were analyzed at 3 weeks after treatment start (second dose) and at 6 weeks after treatment start. Blood samples yielded a median of roughly 150,000 T cells and more than 80,000 unique TCRs, with median clonality 0.080. Somatic, immune and clinical correlates of response to PD-L1 blockade with atezolizumab in urothelial cancer were the focus of an exploratory multi-omic analysis. Pretreatment tumor samples, along with matched peripheral blood serially collected before and after atezolizumab treatment, were subjected to TCR sequencing. Durable clinical benefit meant progression-free survival longer than 6 months, and TCR features were also tested against progression-free and overall survival. In the same patients, pretreatment tumors underwent whole exome sequencing and RNA sequencing in addition to TCR sequencing. Nine patients achieved durable clinical benefit and approximately 19 did not. Pretreatment blood TCR-seq was available for under 35 patients, at least one posttreatment blood collection was obtained for some 24 patients, and tumor TCR-seq was available for some 24 patients. Study-wide findings and limitations: Among patients with durable benefit, tumor-associated TCR clones showed greater expansion in peripheral blood 3 weeks after treatment started (n ≈ 21, p = 0.022). Improved progression-free and overall survival was associated with having pretreatment peripheral blood TCR clonality below the median. Small sample size (n of about 30) and many exploratory analyses mean the results are intended to be hypothesis-generating.

The cohort included some 30 patients with locally advanced or metastatic urothelial carcinoma who were treated at Memorial Sloan Kettering on a trial protocol. Peripheral blood mononuclear cells were collected pretreatment and during treatment, at between 1 and 8 total time points per patient. The Qiagen DNeasy Blood extraction kit was used to purify genomic DNA from total PBMCs and tumor samples. PBMCs were collected pretreatment and during treatment, and were isolated and stored as previously described. Synthetic TCR analog templates were spiked into each PCR so that absolute template abundance could be estimated from read counts. The immunoSEQ assay used bias-controlled V and J gene primers to amplify TCRbeta CDR3 regions from genomic DNA. Rearranged TCRbeta segments were sequenced at approximately 20X coverage. Regarding the original processing steps: Sequencing errors were corrected by clustering and CDR3s were annotated against IMGT to assign V, D and J genes. Downstream analyses used only productive TCRbeta rearrangements, leaving out any out-of-frame or stop-codon sequences. Clonality was computed as one minus Shannon entropy normalized by the log of the number of unique productive sequences. Fisher's exact test with Benjamini-Hochberg correction, using a cutoff of adjusted p below 0.01, was how clones that differed between time points or between blood and tumor were identified. TCRdb took this table from immuneACCESS and kept in-frame rearrangements with V and J called. Such tables lack part of the clones; where checked against another copy, unresolved V genes explain under half of the gap, and the rest is unexplained. Clone size and the V and J calls come from that table; the DNA yielded D and trimming. Across this sample there are about 70,000 clones, with 80% to 85% seen only once. Clones ranked in the top ten supply roughly 4.5% of the sample.

Via the germline V gene (reference sequence), CDR1 is GTSNPN and CDR2 SVGIG. Its CDR3 holds 13 amino acids, cysteine through phenylalanine. Kept here is only the CDR3 DNA, which spans 39 bases and is read in frame from base 1. Germline trimming amounts to 7 bases on V and 3 bases on J, with 6 as the count of junction bases outside the gene matches. As to this clone: Its antigen specificity is not known. Base quality data are lacking; no much larger clone is found one base away.

The clonotype comes from a man aged 70-80 years with urothelial cancer. Rearrangement joined TRBV30 to TRBJ2-3, and 8 bases in between align with TRBD2. The sequencing used PBMCs, collected around atezolizumab (anti-PD-L1) treatment. Here is the DNA: TGTGCCTTAGAGCGGGAGAGGACAGATACGCAGTATTTT. This gives the protein CALERERTDTQYF.